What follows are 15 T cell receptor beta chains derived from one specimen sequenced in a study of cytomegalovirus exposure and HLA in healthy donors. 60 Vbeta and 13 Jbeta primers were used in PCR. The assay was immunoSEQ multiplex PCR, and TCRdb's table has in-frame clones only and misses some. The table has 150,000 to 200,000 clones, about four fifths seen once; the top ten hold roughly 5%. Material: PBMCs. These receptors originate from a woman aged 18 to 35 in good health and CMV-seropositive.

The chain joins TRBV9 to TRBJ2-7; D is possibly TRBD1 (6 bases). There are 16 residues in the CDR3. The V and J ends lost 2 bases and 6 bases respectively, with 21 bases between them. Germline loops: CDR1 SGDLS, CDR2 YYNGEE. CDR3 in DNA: TGTGCCAGCAGCGTTGGGGGTCGACCAGGGGTCTCCGAGCAGTACTTC. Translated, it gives CASSVGGRPGVSEQYF.

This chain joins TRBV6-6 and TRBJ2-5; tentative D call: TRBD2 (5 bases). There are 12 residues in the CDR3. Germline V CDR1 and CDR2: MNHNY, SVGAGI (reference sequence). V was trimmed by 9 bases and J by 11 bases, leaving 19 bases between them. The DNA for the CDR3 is TGTGCCAGTCGGAACCCCCTCGGGGAGCAGTACTTC. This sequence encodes CASRNPLGEQYF.

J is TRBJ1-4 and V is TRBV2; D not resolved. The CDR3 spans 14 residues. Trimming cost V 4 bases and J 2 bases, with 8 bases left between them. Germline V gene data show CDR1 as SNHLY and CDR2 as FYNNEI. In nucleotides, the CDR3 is TGTGCCAGCAGTGTGCGGCAGACTAATGAAAAACTGTTTTTT. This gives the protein CASSVRQTNEKLFF.

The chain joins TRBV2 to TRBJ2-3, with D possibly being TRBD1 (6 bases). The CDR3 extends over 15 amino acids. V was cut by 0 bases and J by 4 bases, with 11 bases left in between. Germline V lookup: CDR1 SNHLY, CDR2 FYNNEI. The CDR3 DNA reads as TGTGCCAGCAGTGAAGCAGGGGGTTTAGCAGATACGCAGTATTTT. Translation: CASSEAGGLADTQYF.

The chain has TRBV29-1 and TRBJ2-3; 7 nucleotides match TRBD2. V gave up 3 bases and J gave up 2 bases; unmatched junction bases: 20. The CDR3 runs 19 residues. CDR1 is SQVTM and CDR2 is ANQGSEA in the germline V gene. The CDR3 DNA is TGCAGCGTTGAGGCCCGGGGGAGGGGACCCTCCAGGGTCACAGATACGCAGTATTTT. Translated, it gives CSVEARGRGPSRVTDTQYF.

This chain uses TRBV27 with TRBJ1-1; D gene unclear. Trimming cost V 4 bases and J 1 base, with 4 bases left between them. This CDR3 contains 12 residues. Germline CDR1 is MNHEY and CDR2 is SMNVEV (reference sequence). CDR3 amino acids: CASSSGNTEAFF. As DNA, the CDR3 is TGTGCCAGCAGTTCAGGGAACACTGAAGCTTTCTTT.

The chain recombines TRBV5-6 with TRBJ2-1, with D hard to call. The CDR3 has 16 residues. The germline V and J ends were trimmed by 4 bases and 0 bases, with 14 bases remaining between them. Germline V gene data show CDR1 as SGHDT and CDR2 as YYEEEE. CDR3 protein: CASSTQVLASYNEQFF. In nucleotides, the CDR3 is TGTGCCAGCAGCACCCAGGTCCTTGCCTCCTACAATGAGCAGTTCTTC.

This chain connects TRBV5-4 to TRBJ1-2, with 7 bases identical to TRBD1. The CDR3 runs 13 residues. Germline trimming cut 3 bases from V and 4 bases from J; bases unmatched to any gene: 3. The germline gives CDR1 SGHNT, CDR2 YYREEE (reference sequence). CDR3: CASSSTGAYGYTF. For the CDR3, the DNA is TGTGCCAGCAGCTCTACAGGGGCCTATGGCTACACCTTC.

CDR3 DNA sequence: TGTGCCACGCTGACAGGGGCCCAAGAGACCCAGTACTTC. Its protein is CATLTGAQETQYF. V usage is TRBV10-3 and J usage is TRBJ2-5, with 8 bases fitting TRBD1. Germline trimming cut 10 bases from V and 1 base from J; bases unmatched to any gene: 5. The CDR3 extends over 13 amino acids. Germline-derived CDR1 and CDR2 are ENHRY and SYGVKD.

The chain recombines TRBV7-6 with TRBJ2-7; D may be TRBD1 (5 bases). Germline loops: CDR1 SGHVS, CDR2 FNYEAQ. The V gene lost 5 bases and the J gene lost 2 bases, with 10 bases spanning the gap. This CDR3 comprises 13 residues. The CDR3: CASSLDSPYEQYF. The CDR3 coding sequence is TGTGCCAGCAGCCTCGACAGTCCCTACGAGCAGTACTTC.

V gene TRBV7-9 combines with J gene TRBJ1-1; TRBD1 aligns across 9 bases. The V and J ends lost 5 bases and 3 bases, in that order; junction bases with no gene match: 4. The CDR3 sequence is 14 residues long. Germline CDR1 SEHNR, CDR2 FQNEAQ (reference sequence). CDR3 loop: CASSDRDRDTEAFF. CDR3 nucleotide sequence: TGTGCCAGCAGCGACCGGGACAGGGACACTGAAGCTTTCTTT.

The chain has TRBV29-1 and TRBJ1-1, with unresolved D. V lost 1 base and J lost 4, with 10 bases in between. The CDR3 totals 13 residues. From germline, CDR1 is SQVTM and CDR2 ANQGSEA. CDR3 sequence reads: CSVEVSWSTEAFF. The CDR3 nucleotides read TGCAGCGTTGAAGTAAGTTGGAGCACTGAAGCTTTCTTT.

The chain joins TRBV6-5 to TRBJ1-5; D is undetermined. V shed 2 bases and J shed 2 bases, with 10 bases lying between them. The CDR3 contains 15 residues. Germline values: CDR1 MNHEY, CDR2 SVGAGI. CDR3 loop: CASSYLSGGNQPQHF. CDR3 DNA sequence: TGTGCCAGCAGTTACCTGTCCGGGGGCAATCAGCCCCAGCATTTT.

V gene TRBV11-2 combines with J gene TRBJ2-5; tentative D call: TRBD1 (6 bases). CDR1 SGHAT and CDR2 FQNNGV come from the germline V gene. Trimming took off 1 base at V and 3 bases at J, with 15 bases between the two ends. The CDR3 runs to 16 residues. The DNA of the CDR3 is TGTGCCAGCAGCTTAGTCTTGGGACACTCTAAAGAGACCCAGTACTTC. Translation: CASSLVLGHSKETQYF.

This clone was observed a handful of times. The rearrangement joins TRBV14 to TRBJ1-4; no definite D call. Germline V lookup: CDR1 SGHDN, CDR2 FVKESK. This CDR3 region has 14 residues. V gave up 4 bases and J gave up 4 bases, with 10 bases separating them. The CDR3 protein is CASSRLGVNEKLFF. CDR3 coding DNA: TGTGCCAGCAGCCGCCTTGGAGTTAATGAAAAACTGTTTTTT. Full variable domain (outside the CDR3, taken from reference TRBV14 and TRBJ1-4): EAGVTQFPSHSVIEKGQTVTLRCDPISGHDNLYWYRRVMGKEIKFLLHFVKESKQDESGMPNNRFLAERTGGTYSTLKVQPAELEDSGVYFCASSRLGVNEKLFFGSGTQLSVL.